The rows below give T cell receptor beta chains drawn from one sample of a study of lymphopenia after photon versus proton radiotherapy. The assay was immunoSEQ multiplex PCR, and TCRdb's table has in-frame clones only and misses some. This table has roughly 45,000 clones, roughly 85% appearing once. Sequences were derived from peripheral blood, sampled from a patient treated with photon-based radiotherapy. Receptors were obtained from a man aged 35 to 55 with gastric cancer. Both conserved end residues are part of each CDR3. The D gene is left open where the match is weak. Not all rows give a size; the values are once, few, many and, for expanded clones, a class.

j_call: TRBJ1-5; d_call: NA; clone_size: NA; v_call: TRBV12-5; cdr3_aa: CASGLVGASNQPQHF; cdr3_nt: TGTGCTAGTGGTTTGGTAGGGGCTTCCAATCAGCCCCAGCATTTT
j_call: TRBJ1-4; d_call: NA; clone_size: once; v_call: TRBV30; cdr3_aa: CAFQLRAGEWEKLFF; cdr3_nt: TGTGCCTTCCAACTCCGGGCAGGGGAGTGGGAAAAACTGTTTTTT
j_call: TRBJ1-6; d_call: NA; clone_size: NA; v_call: TRBV7-6; cdr3_aa: CASSLRQVPGPLHF; cdr3_nt: TGTGCCAGCAGCTTACGCCAGGTTCCCGGGCCCCTCCACTTT
j_call: TRBJ2-7; d_call: TRBD2; clone_size: once; v_call: TRBV6-1; cdr3_aa: CASSVGGGVYEQYF; cdr3_nt: TGTGCCAGCAGTGTTGGGGGGGGAGTGTACGAGCAGTACTTC
j_call: TRBJ1-2; d_call: TRBD1; clone_size: NA; v_call: TRBV7-2; cdr3_aa: CASSLRGHGYGYTF; cdr3_nt: TGTGCCAGCAGCTTAAGGGGGCATGGCTATGGCTACACCTTC
j_call: TRBJ1-4; d_call: NA; clone_size: once; v_call: TRBV18; cdr3_aa: CASSPFANPGGTEKLFF; cdr3_nt: TGTGCCAGCTCACCATTCGCAAACCCTGGGGGGACGGAAAAACTGTTTTTT
j_call: TRBJ2-7; d_call: TRBD1; clone_size: NA; v_call: TRBV27; cdr3_aa: CASSFPGQGAEQYF; cdr3_nt: TGTGCCAGCAGTTTTCCGGGACAGGGGGCCGAGCAGTACTTC
j_call: TRBJ1-2; d_call: TRBD1; clone_size: once; v_call: TRBV5-4; cdr3_aa: CASSLDRGLNYGYTF; cdr3_nt: TGTGCCAGCAGCTTGGACAGGGGGCTAAACTATGGCTACACCTTC
j_call: TRBJ1-4; d_call: TRBD1; clone_size: NA; v_call: TRBV19; cdr3_aa: CASSILGFGDRNEKLFF; cdr3_nt: TGTGCCAGTAGTATTCTTGGGTTTGGGGACAGGAATGAAAAACTGTTTTTT
j_call: TRBJ1-1; d_call: NA; clone_size: NA; v_call: TRBV5-4; cdr3_aa: CASSLVGRANTEAFF; cdr3_nt: TGTGCCAGCAGCTTGGTTGGCAGGGCGAACACTGAAGCTTTCTTT
j_call: TRBJ1-4; d_call: TRBD1; clone_size: NA; v_call: TRBV4-3; cdr3_aa: CASSPGTGREKLFF; cdr3_nt: TGCGCCAGCAGCCCAGGGACAGGTCGGGAAAAACTGTTTTTT
j_call: TRBJ1-4; d_call: NA; clone_size: NA; v_call: TRBV2; cdr3_aa: CASSEGTLFNEKLFF; cdr3_nt: TGTGCCAGCAGTGAGGGGACCCTATTTAATGAAAAACTGTTTTTT
j_call: TRBJ1-1; d_call: NA; clone_size: NA; v_call: TRBV5-1; cdr3_aa: CASSPYGENTEAFF; cdr3_nt: TGCGCCAGCAGCCCCTACGGGGAGAACACTGAAGCTTTCTTT
j_call: TRBJ1-2; d_call: NA; clone_size: NA; v_call: TRBV7-8; cdr3_aa: CASSLGVDYGYTF; cdr3_nt: TGTGCCAGCAGCTTAGGAGTGGACTATGGCTACACCTTC
j_call: TRBJ2-3; d_call: NA; clone_size: few; v_call: TRBV11-1; cdr3_aa: CASRTTADTQYF; cdr3_nt: TGTGCCAGCCGGACGACAGCAGATACGCAGTATTTT
j_call: TRBJ1-1; d_call: NA; clone_size: NA; v_call: TRBV18; cdr3_aa: CASSRGQNTEAFF; cdr3_nt: TGTGCCAGCTCACGTGGTCAGAACACTGAAGCTTTCTTT
j_call: TRBJ1-5; d_call: NA; clone_size: NA; v_call: TRBV2; cdr3_aa: CASKWEGHQPQHF; cdr3_nt: TGTGCCAGCAAATGGGAGGGACATCAGCCCCAGCATTTT
j_call: TRBJ2-3; d_call: TRBD1; clone_size: NA; v_call: TRBV2; cdr3_aa: CASSRDRGDTQYF; cdr3_nt: TGTGCCAGCAGCCGCGACAGGGGAGATACGCAGTATTTT
j_call: TRBJ2-7; d_call: TRBD1; clone_size: once; v_call: TRBV23-1; cdr3_aa: CASSQWSPGTGCYEQYF; cdr3_nt: TGCGCCAGCAGTCAATGGTCTCCCGGGACAGGGTGCTACGAGCAGTACTTC
j_call: TRBJ2-4; d_call: NA; clone_size: NA; v_call: TRBV7-2; cdr3_aa: CASSLRDTKNIQYF; cdr3_nt: TGTGCCAGCAGCTTACGGGACACGAAAAACATTCAGTACTTC
j_call: TRBJ2-3; d_call: NA; clone_size: NA; v_call: TRBV9; cdr3_aa: CASSISGADGDTQYF; cdr3_nt: TGTGCCAGCAGCATATCAGGGGCCGACGGAGATACGCAGTATTTT
j_call: TRBJ2-7; d_call: TRBD1; clone_size: NA; v_call: TRBV25-1; cdr3_aa: CASRDSSYEQYF; cdr3_nt: TGTGCCAGCCGGGACAGCTCCTACGAGCAGTACTTC
j_call: TRBJ1-1; d_call: NA; clone_size: NA; v_call: TRBV7-2; cdr3_aa: CASSARPAAEAFF; cdr3_nt: TGTGCCAGCAGCGCCCGGCCGGCTGCCGAAGCTTTCTTT
j_call: TRBJ1-4; d_call: NA; clone_size: NA; v_call: TRBV7-9; cdr3_aa: CASTLGGNNEKLFF; cdr3_nt: TGTGCCAGCACCTTAGGGGGAAATAATGAAAAACTGTTTTTT
j_call: TRBJ2-7; d_call: TRBD1; clone_size: NA; v_call: TRBV15; cdr3_aa: CATSMDRGSSYEQYF; cdr3_nt: TGTGCCACCAGTATGGACAGGGGTAGCTCCTACGAGCAGTACTTC
j_call: TRBJ1-6; d_call: NA; clone_size: NA; v_call: TRBV11-2; cdr3_aa: CASSLVQGIQSRPLHF; cdr3_nt: TGTGCCAGCAGCTTAGTACAGGGAATCCAGTCAAGACCCCTCCACTTT
j_call: TRBJ1-1; d_call: NA; clone_size: NA; v_call: TRBV19; cdr3_aa: CASSPGHLRTEAFF; cdr3_nt: TGTGCCAGTAGCCCGGGACATTTACGCACTGAAGCTTTCTTT
j_call: TRBJ1-2; d_call: NA; clone_size: NA; v_call: TRBV11-2; cdr3_aa: CASSPLGILSQRFSF; cdr3_nt: TGTGCCAGCAGCCCTTTGGGGATCTTGTCGCAGAGGTTCTCCTTC
j_call: TRBJ2-5; d_call: NA; clone_size: NA; v_call: TRBV13; cdr3_aa: CASSLTAGAQETQYF; cdr3_nt: TGTGCCAGCAGCTTAACGGCGGGGGCCCAAGAGACCCAGTACTTC
j_call: TRBJ2-7; d_call: NA; clone_size: few; v_call: TRBV11-2; cdr3_aa: CASSVSYEQYF; cdr3_nt: TGTGCCAGCAGCGTCTCCTACGAGCAGTACTTC
j_call: TRBJ2-5; d_call: NA; clone_size: NA; v_call: TRBV27; cdr3_aa: CASPAWLVGSETQYF; cdr3_nt: TGTGCCAGCCCCGCTTGGCTAGTGGGTTCTGAGACCCAGTACTTC
j_call: TRBJ2-2; d_call: TRBD1; clone_size: NA; v_call: TRBV29-1; cdr3_aa: CSGTGGTGELFF; cdr3_nt: TGCAGCGGGACAGGGGGTACCGGGGAGCTGTTTTTT
j_call: TRBJ1-6; d_call: TRBD1; clone_size: NA; v_call: TRBV4-2; cdr3_aa: CASSFTSGQGNSPLHF; cdr3_nt: TGTGCCAGCAGCTTTACCTCCGGACAGGGGAATTCACCCCTCCACTTT
j_call: TRBJ2-7; d_call: NA; clone_size: NA; v_call: TRBV11-2; cdr3_aa: CASSGGAHAGYF; cdr3_nt: TGTGCCAGCAGCGGGGGGGCCCACGCCGGGTACTTC
j_call: TRBJ1-5; d_call: NA; clone_size: NA; v_call: TRBV7-2; cdr3_aa: CASSSGKGNQPQHF; cdr3_nt: TGTGCCAGCAGCTCGGGTAAGGGCAATCAGCCCCAGCATTTT
j_call: TRBJ2-3; d_call: NA; clone_size: NA; v_call: TRBV29-1; cdr3_aa: CSVPLGAGRITDTQYF; cdr3_nt: TGCAGCGTTCCTCTGGGAGCAGGGAGAATCACAGATACGCAGTATTTT
j_call: TRBJ1-1; d_call: TRBD1; clone_size: NA; v_call: TRBV5-1; cdr3_aa: CASSLMTGALGTEAFF; cdr3_nt: TGCGCCAGCAGCCTGATGACAGGGGCTTTAGGGACTGAAGCTTTCTTT
j_call: TRBJ1-3; d_call: NA; clone_size: once; v_call: TRBV18; cdr3_aa: CASSRRQGGMNTIYF; cdr3_nt: TGTGCCAGCTCACGGCGGCAGGGCGGCATGAACACCATATATTTT
j_call: TRBJ2-1; d_call: TRBD2; clone_size: once; v_call: TRBV7-7; cdr3_aa: CASSPGGGNEQFF; cdr3_nt: TGTGCCAGCAGCCCGGGAGGGGGTAATGAGCAGTTCTTC
j_call: TRBJ2-1; d_call: TRBD1; clone_size: NA; v_call: TRBV5-4; cdr3_aa: CASSPPGQVLREQFF; cdr3_nt: TGTGCCAGCAGCCCTCCGGGACAGGTCTTGCGTGAGCAGTTCTTC